A single sample gave rise to the 3 T cell receptor beta chains below, sequenced in a study of OX40 agonist ivuxolimab in advanced cancers. Measured with immunoSEQ multiplex PCR; TCRdb has only the in-frame clones, and not every one. The repertoire includes tens of thousands of clones, over 65% of them detected once, and 35% to 40% sits in the top ten. The starting material was CD4+ or CD8+ T cells sorted from blood, obtained in a trial of the OX40 agonist ivuxolimab. Source of these receptors: an adult with an advanced solid tumor such as melanoma, head and neck, liver or kidney cancer.

The rearrangement uses TRBV28 and TRBJ2-7; 10 nucleotides agree with TRBD1. Trimming removed 1 base from V and 6 bases from J; junction bases left unmatched: 6. The CDR3 is 15 residues long. CDR1 and CDR2 from the germline V gene are MDHEN and SYDVKM. CDR3 protein: CASSLSDRGLGEQYF. DNA of the CDR3: TGTGCCAGCAGTTTATCGGACAGGGGGTTGGGCGAGCAGTACTTC.

The chain's CDR3 is CASSLVPAGALSTDTQYF. In nucleotides, the CDR3 is TGTGCCAGCAGCTTAGTCCCAGCGGGGGCCCTGAGCACAGATACGCAGTATTTT. The chain combines TRBV11-2 with TRBJ2-3; 8 nucleotides agree with TRBD2. CDR1 and CDR2 (germline): SGHAT, FQNNGV. CDR3 length equals 18 residues. Trimming took 1 base from V and 0 from J; bases not matched to a gene: 9.

The chain employs TRBV15 and TRBJ2-2; D call uncertain. The CDR3 totals 14 residues. Germline V gives CDR1 LNHNV, CDR2 YYDKDF (reference sequence). The ends were cut back, 8 bases at V and 4 bases at J, with 14 bases in the middle. CDR3 residues: CATERQYFTGELFF. The CDR3 DNA follows: TGTGCCACCGAGCGTCAATATTTCACCGGGGAGCTGTTTTTT.